The TCR beta chain described here comes from a study of early T cells in non-severe SARS-CoV-2 infection (dated by TCRdb to 2020 to 2023). Notes on the research overall: TCR sequencing used bulk RNA from unsorted whole blood, so alpha and beta chains could not be paired.

Receptors were amplified or captured by 5' RACE. Data came from a NextSeq 500. In the TCR library protocol, unique molecular identifiers were attached to individual cDNA molecules to correct for PCR bias and sequencing error. TCR alpha and beta chains were both sequenced, and the abundances of alpha and beta sequences in each sample were closely correlated with each other. The paper's processing steps were these. Decombinator V4 was used to perform V gene, J gene and CDR3 annotation of TCR sequences. TCRs were defined as expanded if a significant change between any two time points was detected under a Poisson model with p below 0.0001. TCR abundances were normalised to the total number of TCRs sequenced per sample and expressed as counts per million. MAIT TCRs were defined by TRAV1-2 paired with TRAJ12, TRAJ20 or TRAJ33, and iNKT TCRs by TRAV10 paired with TRAJ18. A search of VDJdb, accessed on 1 November 2021, was run for TCRs annotated to CMV, EBV and SARS-CoV-2, with TCRs annotated for multiple antigens excluded. The raw public data were reprocessed by TCRdb itself: fastp quality trimming at Q25, MiXCR clonotype calling, in-frame beta chains only. Each record represents a unique CDR3 protein, reported with the most common genes and DNA among its rows. It is TCRdb's table, rather than the study itself, that gives the V and J calls and clone size. The sample table records under 50,000 distinct CDR3 sequences; approximately 4.1% of these occur just once. Together, the top ten hold 5.5% to 6.5% of the sample.

This clonotype was seen at least ten times. The antigen this receptor binds is unknown. No quality values exist for individual bases; no much larger clone is one base distant. Overall results and qualifications from the work: VDJdb matching was skewed toward anti-spike CD8 responses and likely underestimated virus-specific expansions, missing private and CD4 specificities.

Here V drops 0 bases and J drops 6 bases, and the junction holds 8 bases not matched to any gene. From the cysteine through the phenylalanine, the CDR3 covers 16 amino acids. Left in the record is the CDR3 DNA by itself, 48 bases read in frame from the first base. CDR1 is given as DFQATT and CDR2 as SNEGSKA, both from the germline V gene (reference sequence). The study was a case-control design nested within a healthcare worker cohort in London, UK, with weekly nasopharyngeal swab PCR tests and blood sampling. Between 23 and 31 March 2020, the week of the UK lockdown, healthcare workers were enrolled and then followed up weekly for as long as 16 weeks.

Input material: whole blood. In this chain, TRBV20-1 is recombined with TRBJ2-2; 9 bases in the junction line up with TRBD1. The origin of this receptor is an adult who was a healthcare worker with PCR-confirmed SARS-CoV-2 infection or an uninfected control (not recorded which). The DNA sequence is as follows: TGCAGTGCTAGAGATACAGGGGGCGATCCCGCCGGGGAGCTGTTTTTT. Translated, it gives CSARDTGGDPAGELFF.